Included here is one TCR beta chain sequence, with context. Its antigen is undetermined. The PCR employed 60 Vbeta primers together with 13 Jbeta primers. Sequencing was performed with immunoSEQ multiplex PCR; in TCRdb, only in-frame clones are kept and a portion is missing. Of roughly 200,000 clones in the sample, approximately 90% were seen once. This record comes from a study of cytomegalovirus exposure and HLA in healthy donors. Study as a whole: Unique TCR beta sequences numbering about 100 million came from 150 million to 200 million T cells in an earlier analysis. Whole-study findings and limits: Most sequenced TCRs were rare (though some public TCRs occurred in many donors). Researchers counted 180 or so TCR beta chains as cytomegalovirus-associated.

Sequenced material: PBMCs. The origin of this receptor is a woman aged 18-35 years in good health and CMV-seronegative.

CDR3: CASSQRAGVSTDTQYF. The CDR3 bases are TGTGCCAGCAGCCAAAGGGCGGGAGTAAGTACAGATACGCAGTATTTT. The rearrangement joins TRBV4-2 to TRBJ2-3, with 7 bases that match TRBD2. The CDR3 consists of 16 residues. The germline CDR1 and CDR2 sequences are LGHNA and YNFKEQ. V lost 2 bases to trimming and J lost 3 bases; unmatched junction nucleotides: 8.